This T cell receptor beta chain was sequenced for a study of blood T cells in healthy people across ages. Study outcomes and limitations: The CMV status of each donor remained undetermined, and this could have confounded shifts in expanded clonotypes. Naive T cell percentage by flow cytometry tracked strongly with beta diversity.

The germline gives CDR1 DFQATT, CDR2 SNEGSKA (reference sequence). The V and J ends lost 2 bases and 4 bases respectively, with 16 bases between them. This CDR3 contains 15 residues. Comments on this clonotype: Its target is not known.

Next came a second PCR, run for about 7 to 12 cycles, which used a sample-barcoded 5' primer along with a J-beta primer mix. Every single cDNA molecule received a tag from a template-switch adaptor with 12 random nucleotides. TCRdb itself ran the 5' RACE reads through MiXCR, one entry per CDR3 protein. The table records 1 million to 1.2 million distinct CDR3 sequences, around two fifths of them present only once. The chain has TRBV20-1 and TRBJ2-3; maybe TRBD2 (5 bases). What was sequenced was blood. The sequence was collected from a man between 18 and 35 years old in good health. This CDR3 reads CSARRPSGSSDTQYF. DNA of the CDR3: TGCAGTGCTAGAAGGCCTAGTGGGAGCTCAGATACGCAGTATTTT.